One sample yielded the 29 T cell receptor beta chains listed below, sequenced in a study of blood T cell repertoires in COVID-19. Method: immunoSEQ multiplex PCR; TCRdb's copy keeps in-frame clones and lacks some. The data hold tens of thousands of clones, with 75% to 90% observed a single time. Specimen: peripheral blood. These receptors originate from a woman aged 80 or over with active or convalescent COVID-19.

V and J are TRBV12-3 or TRBV12-4 and TRBJ2-3; maybe TRBD2 (6 bases). The CDR3 totals 13 residues. V lost 9 bases to trimming and J lost 0 bases, with 10 bases between them. The CDR3 DNA reads TGTGCCAGTAGCGGCGGCAGCACAGATACGCAGTATTTT. It encodes CASSGGSTDTQYF.

The chain couples TRBV7-9 to TRBJ2-7; D possibly corresponds to TRBD1 (6 bases). V was pared by 5 bases and J by 1 base, with 9 bases between. This CDR3 comprises 13 residues. Germline loops: CDR1 SEHNR, CDR2 FQNEAQ (reference sequence). CDR3 sequence: CASSLRGSYEQYF. CDR3 nucleotides: TGTGCCAGCAGCCTCAGGGGTTCCTACGAGCAGTACTTC.

The rearrangement joins TRBV7-2 to TRBJ2-3; 7 bases are shared with TRBD1. This CDR3 spans 15 amino acids. CDR1 SGHTA and CDR2 FQGNSA come from the germline V gene. Losses at the gene ends were 5 bases for V and 2 bases for J; bases not matched to a gene: 7. The CDR3 coding sequence is TGTGCCAGCAGCCATCGACAGGGTCTCACAGATACGCAGTATTTT. This sequence encodes CASSHRQGLTDTQYF.

The chain recombines TRBV2 with TRBJ2-1, with D unclear. The V gene lost 4 bases and the J gene lost 5 bases, with 3 bases spanning the gap. CDR3 size: 11 residues. Germline assignment: CDR1 SNHLY and CDR2 FYNNEI. The CDR3 is CASSGHNEQFF. The CDR3 DNA reads as TGTGCCAGCAGTGGGCACAATGAGCAGTTCTTC.

V usage is TRBV5-1 and J usage is TRBJ2-7; the match to TRBD2 covers 7 bases. V lost 0 bases to trimming and J lost 3 bases; unmatched junction nucleotides: 9. Germline V lookup: CDR1 SGHRS, CDR2 YFSETQ. CDR3 length equals 16 residues. In DNA, the CDR3 is TGCGCCAGCAGCTTGGCGGGAGGCGCTAACCTCTACGAGCAGTACTTC. This codes for CASSLAGGANLYEQYF. The variable domain in full, with the rest retrieved from reference TRBV5-1 and TRBJ2-7, is KAGVTQTPRYLIKTRGQQVTLSCSPISGHRSVSWYQQTPGQGLQFLFEYFSETQRNKGNFPGRFSGRQFSNSRSEMNVSTLELGDSALYLCASSLAGGANLYEQYFGPGTRLTVT.

Regarding this clone: Different DNA sequences within this sample yield the same CDR3. This rearrangement joins TRBV7-2 to TRBJ1-2, with a weak D call TRBD1 (5 bases). V was trimmed by 4 bases and J by 2 bases, leaving 8 bases between them. The CDR3 consists of 13 residues. The V gene's germline CDR1 is SGHTA and CDR2 FQGNSA. This chain's CDR3 is CASSSQGNYGYTF. The CDR3 bases are TGTGCCAGCAGCTCTCAGGGAAACTATGGCTACACCTTC. Using reference TRBV7-2 and TRBJ1-2 for the parts outside the CDR3, the full variable domain is GAGVSQSPSNKVTEKGKDVELRCDPISGHTALYWYRQSLGQGLEFLIYFQGNSAPDKSGLPSDRFSAERTGGSVSTLTIQRTQQEDSAVYLCASSSQGNYGYTFGSGTRLTVV.

The genes are TRBV24-1 and TRBJ1-2; TRBD1 matches at 10 bases. Germline V gene sequence: CDR1 KGHDR, CDR2 SFDVKD. This CDR3 has 15 residues. V was clipped by 4 bases and J by 4 bases; unmatched bases: 5. For the CDR3, the DNA is TGTGCCACCAGTGACGGGACAGGGGTTATCTATGGCTACACCTTC. As protein: CATSDGTGVIYGYTF.

This clone was observed once. The chain is built from TRBV30 and TRBJ2-3, with 8 bases matching TRBD2. The CDR3 is 15 amino acids. Germline CDR1 GTSNPN, CDR2 SVGIG (reference sequence). V trimming: 4 bases; J trimming: 3 bases; junction bases outside the gene matches: 9. CDR3 in DNA: TGTGCCTGGACCCGCGGGGGGAGTACAACAGATACGCAGTATTTT. This encodes CAWTRGGSTTDTQYF.

The gene calls are TRBV18 and TRBJ2-3; a possible D gene is TRBD2 (5 bases). Germline CDR1 KGHSH, CDR2 LQKENI. The CDR3 has 15 amino acids. V was pared by 0 bases and J by 3 bases, with 10 bases between. The CDR3, as DNA: TGTGCCAGCTCACCACCGGGAGAGTATACAGATACGCAGTATTTT. It translates to CASSPPGEYTDTQYF.

This rearrangement joins TRBV28 to TRBJ1-2; 7 bases are a match to TRBD1. Germline trimming cut 2 bases from V and 2 bases from J; bases unmatched to any gene: 2. Per the germline V gene, CDR1 is MDHEN and CDR2 is SYDVKM. CDR3 length equals 14 residues. Written as DNA, the CDR3 is TGTGCCAGCAGTTTAGGGACAGTGAACTATGGCTACACCTTC. Protein: CASSLGTVNYGYTF.

The chain uses TRBV24-1 and TRBJ2-7, with 9 bases aligning to TRBD1. CDR3 length equals 17 residues. The germline V gene encodes CDR1 KGHDR and CDR2 SFDVKD. Losses at the gene ends were 2 bases for V and 3 bases for J; bases not matched to a gene: 10. The CDR3 spells CATSDYGVGQGSYEQYF. The CDR3 nucleotides are TGTGCCACCAGTGATTACGGGGTGGGACAGGGAAGCTACGAGCAGTACTTC.

The chain links TRBV23-1 to TRBJ2-7; 11 bases are shared with TRBD2. TRBV23-1 belongs to the ORF category, with a function that is uncertain. The CDR3 extends over 18 amino acids. J was trimmed by 0 bases and V by 7 bases; bases with no gene match: 14. The CDR3 region has the DNA TGCGCCAGCAAAGAAGGCCTAGCGGGGGGCCCGAGCTCCTACGAGCAGTACTTC. This gives the protein CASKEGLAGGPSSYEQYF.

The sample holds a few counts of this clone. J is TRBJ2-7 and V is TRBV5-4; 7 nucleotides match TRBD1. Germline lookup yields CDR1 SGHNT and CDR2 YYREEE (reference sequence). Unmatched junction bases numbered 7, after V lost 4 bases and J lost 0 bases. This CDR3 spans 15 amino acids. In nucleotides, the CDR3 is TGTGCCAGCAGCGTGGCAGGGGGTCGCTCCTACGAGCAGTACTTC. It yields the protein CASSVAGGRSYEQYF.

V and J are TRBV7-2 and TRBJ2-1; 8 positions agree with TRBD2. There are 15 residues in the CDR3. V shed 6 bases and J 4 bases; nucleotides not matched to a gene: 8. The germline CDR1 and CDR2 sequences are SGHTA and FQGNSA. CDR3: CASSSKAGEYNEQFF. Here the CDR3 DNA reads TGTGCCAGCAGTTCTAAAGCGGGGGAGTACAATGAGCAGTTCTTC.

This clone occurred a few times. The chain recombines TRBV30 with TRBJ1-4; 10 bases align to TRBD1. V shed 3 bases, J shed 8 bases, and the junction held 9 bases outside the gene matches. The V gene's germline CDR1 is GTSNPN and CDR2 SVGIG (reference sequence). The length of the CDR3 is 15 residues. CDR3 protein: CAWSGTGAHTEKLFF. CDR3 in DNA: TGTGCCTGGAGCGGGACAGGGGCCCATACCGAAAAACTGTTTTTT.

The sample holds a few counts of this clone. This chain links TRBV19 with TRBJ2-7; 9 bases fit TRBD1. V was pared by 2 bases and J by 3 bases, with 5 bases of the junction left unmatched. The CDR3 is made up of 15 amino acids. Germline CDR1 is LNHDA and CDR2 is SQIVND (reference sequence). The CDR3 bases are TGTGCCAGTAGTATAAGCGGACAGGGGAGCTACGAGCAGTACTTC. It translates to CASSISGQGSYEQYF.

This clone was observed a handful of times. The chain links TRBV15 to TRBJ2-5; a weak D match, TRBD2 (6 bases). This CDR3 is 15 amino acids long. Germline CDR1 is LNHNV and CDR2 is YYDKDF (reference sequence). V lost 1 base to trimming and J lost 4 bases, with 13 bases between them. The CDR3 region is CATSRAFGTGETQYF. The DNA for the CDR3 is TGTGCCACCAGCAGAGCGTTTGGGACTGGAGAGACCCAGTACTTC. Using reference TRBV15 and TRBJ2-5 for the parts outside the CDR3, the full variable domain is DAMVIQNPRYQVTQFGKPVTLSCSQTLNHNVMYWYQQKSSQAPKLLFHYYDKDFNNEADTPDNFQSRRPNTSFCFLDIRSPGLGDTAMYLCATSRAFGTGETQYFGPGTRLLVL.

The chain recombines TRBV4-3 with TRBJ2-5, with 13 bases fitting TRBD2. The CDR3 sequence is 16 residues long. The V segment lost 4 bases and the J segment 5 bases; nucleotides outside the gene matches: 7. CDR1 is LGHNA and CDR2 is YSLEER in the germline V gene. The CDR3 coding sequence is TGCGCCAGCAGCCCTCGGACTAGCGGGAGTGTGGAGACCCAGTACTTC. It is translated as CASSPRTSGSVETQYF.

The chain combines TRBV28 with TRBJ1-1; possibly TRBD1 for D (6 bases). The V end lost 1 base, the J end lost 2 bases, and 14 bases lay between the germline ends. Germline CDR1 MDHEN, CDR2 SYDVKM. The CDR3 sequence is 16 residues long. The CDR3 protein is CASSLYRALGNTEAFF. In DNA form, the CDR3 reads TGTGCCAGCAGTTTATACAGGGCGCTCGGAAACACTGAAGCTTTCTTT.

V gene TRBV9 combines with J gene TRBJ2-7; 8 positions match TRBD2. CDR1 is SGDLS, CDR2 YYNGEE, per germline. This CDR3 is built from 15 residues. V gave up 0 bases and J gave up 3 bases; unmatched junction bases: 5. The CDR3 region is CASSVAPGGGYEQYF. In DNA form, the CDR3 reads TGTGCCAGCAGCGTAGCACCGGGAGGGGGCTACGAGCAGTACTTC.

The V and J genes are TRBV20-1 and TRBJ2-1; possibly TRBD2 for D (5 bases). V lost 3 bases and J 9 bases, leaving 6 bases between the germline ends. The CDR3 is made up of 10 amino acids. The germline gives CDR1 DFQATT, CDR2 SNEGSKA (reference sequence). In DNA form, the CDR3 reads TGCAGTGCTAGGGGGAGTGAGCAGTTCTTC. Its protein product is CSARGSEQFF.

Only a few counts were recorded for this clone. The gene calls are TRBV18 and TRBJ1-1; no clear D. Germline loops: CDR1 KGHSH, CDR2 LQKENI. The ends were cut back, 3 bases at V and 6 bases at J, with 14 bases in the middle. CDR3 length equals 14 residues. CDR3 loop: CASSPRAFEAEAFF. CDR3 nucleotide sequence: TGTGCCAGCTCACCCCGCGCCTTCGAGGCTGAAGCTTTCTTT. Based on the CDR3 plus reference TRBV18 and TRBJ1-1, the full variable domain is NAGVMQNPRHLVRRRGQEARLRCSPMKGHSHVYWYRQLPEEGLKFMVYLQKENIIDESGMPKERFSAEFPKEGPSILRIQQVVRGDSAAYFCASSPRAFEAEAFFGQGTRLTVV.

CDR3 residues: CASSPRTGGLTGELFF. In DNA form, the CDR3 reads TGTGCCAGCAGCCCGCGGACAGGGGGTTTAACCGGGGAGCTGTTTTTT. The V call is TRBV7-3, the J call TRBJ2-2; 10 bases line up with TRBD1. The junction had 8 bases not matched to a gene; V was cut back by 5 bases and J by 5 bases. This CDR3 is 16 amino acids long. Germline CDR1 SGHTA, CDR2 FQGTGA.

The genes are TRBV7-9 and TRBJ2-3, with 7 bases that match TRBD1. Germline V gene data show CDR1 as SEHNR and CDR2 as FQNEAQ (reference sequence). V shed 6 bases, J shed 8 bases, and the junction held 11 bases outside the gene matches. The CDR3 spans 14 residues. CDR3 sequence: CASRPRQGDVTQYF. CDR3 nucleotides: TGTGCCAGCAGACCTAGACAGGGTGACGTTACGCAGTATTTT.

The rearrangement links TRBV11-1 to TRBJ1-3; perhaps TRBD1 as D (6 bases). V lost 2 bases to trimming and J lost 2 bases, with 10 bases between them. CDR1 SGHAT and CDR2 FQDESV come from the germline V gene (reference sequence). This CDR3 spans 15 amino acids. The CDR3 region is CASSLRRGTGNTIYF. CDR3 nucleotides: TGTGCCAGCAGCTTACGCAGGGGAACTGGAAACACCATATATTTT.

The chain combines TRBV19 with TRBJ1-1; unclear D gene. The CDR3 loop spans 14 amino acids. Germline assignment: CDR1 LNHDA and CDR2 SQIVND (reference sequence). V lost 5 bases and J 6 bases, leaving 16 bases between the germline ends. CDR3 nucleotide sequence: TGTGCCAGTAGTCCCCAAACAGAATGGGCTGAAGCTTTCTTT. This gives the protein CASSPQTEWAEAFF.

The V call is TRBV7-3, the J call TRBJ2-1, with 8 bases lining up with TRBD1. The V gene end was trimmed by 4 bases and the J gene end by 1 base; junction bases not matched to a gene: 3. The CDR3 contains 15 residues. Germline V gives CDR1 SGHTA, CDR2 FQGTGA. The CDR3 protein is CASSSYRGSYNEQFF. The CDR3 coding sequence is TGTGCCAGCAGCTCTTACAGGGGGTCCTACAATGAGCAGTTCTTC.

CDR3 protein: CASSVGTGWVGTGELFF. Written as DNA, the CDR3 is TGTGCCAGCAGCGTAGGGACAGGGTGGGTTGGTACCGGGGAGCTGTTTTTT. This chain connects TRBV9 to TRBJ2-2; the match to TRBD1 covers 8 bases. The CDR3 runs 17 residues. The V and J ends lost 0 bases and 5 bases, in that order; junction bases with no gene match: 9. The germline V gene encodes CDR1 SGDLS and CDR2 YYNGEE.

V usage is TRBV7-2 and J usage is TRBJ1-2; possibly TRBD1 for D (5 bases). The CDR3 has 11 amino acids. CDR1 and CDR2 from the germline V gene are SGHTA and FQGNSA. With 8 bases removed from V and 4 bases from J, the gap between germline ends came to 8 bases. The CDR3 region is CASLGGYGYTF. In nucleotides, the CDR3 is TGTGCCAGCCTGGGGGGCTATGGCTACACCTTC.